The table lists the clone carrying this T cell receptor (beta chain) with a few counts. Its antigen is unidentified. An end of the junction does not agree with germline; a read error may underlie this. The sample comes from a study of T-cell reconstitution after alpha-beta-depleted transplantation in children. Broader study findings: The study reportedly traced alpha-beta T cells about two months after transplant to several hundred expanded graft clones.

Unique molecular identifiers were incorporated during preparation of the TCRbeta library. In TCRdb, the PCR reads were re-called with MiXCR into one record per CDR3 protein. This table has approximately 1,000,000 distinct CDR3 sequences, about 31% appearing once. This CDR3 is built from 13 residues. Per germline, CDR1 KGHDR and CDR2 SFDVKD. Material: PBMCs, mostly from graft donor cells, obtained 360 days after TCRalphabeta/CD19-depleted stem cell transplant. The clonotype comes from a boy in the first two years of life who had a stem cell transplant for SCID, so the T cells may come from the graft donor. The rearrangement links TRBV24-1 to TRBJ2-3; D is uncertain. CDR3 in DNA: TGTGCAACCAGCTCGTGGGGCACAGATACGCAGTATTTT. This translates into CATSSWGTDTQYF.